These T cell receptor beta chains were read from a single sample in a study of blood T cell repertoires in COVID-19. TCRdb's table, derived via immunoSEQ multiplex PCR, lists solely in-frame clones and lacks some. The data contain 250,000 to 400,000 clones, around 90% of them singletons. Sample: peripheral blood. Receptor source: a woman aged 30 to 39 with COVID-19, enrolled during active disease. Each CDR3 is given with its conserved first and last residue. D genes are given only for firm matches. Part of the rows lack a size; the others show once, few, many or a class for expanded clones.

CDR3 | DNA | J | D | size | V
CASSLRQGVNEQYF | TGCGCCAGCAGCCTGAGACAGGGGGTGAACGAGCAGTACTTC | TRBJ2-7 | TRBD1 | many | TRBV5-1
CASSLEALPQHF | TGTGCCAGCAGCTTAGAAGCATTACCCCAGCATTTT | TRBJ1-5 | . | once | TRBV7-2
CASSSGASGRNEQFF | TGTGCCAGCAGCTCGGGGGCTAGCGGGAGGAATGAGCAGTTCTTC | TRBJ2-1 | TRBD2 | . | TRBV13
CASSSRGGNLYEQYF | TGTGCCAGCAGCTCGCGGGGGGGAAATCTCTACGAGCAGTACTTC | TRBJ2-7 | TRBD2 | . | TRBV7-2
CASSFGQGNQPQHF | TGTGCCAGCAGCTTCGGACAGGGCAATCAGCCCCAGCATTTT | TRBJ1-5 | TRBD1 | . | TRBV5-6
CASSVGGSVSTDTQYF | TGTGCCAGCAGCGTAGGAGGGTCGGTTAGCACAGATACGCAGTATTTT | TRBJ2-3 | . | . | TRBV9
CATSSAGANQPQHF | TGTGCCACCAGCAGCGCAGGGGCGAATCAGCCCCAGCATTTT | TRBJ1-5 | . | few | TRBV15
CASTAERNHQETQYF | TGTGCCAGCACCGCTGAGCGGAACCACCAAGAGACCCAGTACTTC | TRBJ2-5 | . | . | TRBV7-2
CASSQDLRTQNIQYF | TGCGCCAGCAGCCAAGATTTAAGGACACAAAACATTCAGTACTTC | TRBJ2-4 | . | . | TRBV4-1
CASSLGQAIQETQYF | TGCGCCAGCAGCTTGGGACAGGCGATCCAAGAGACCCAGTACTTC | TRBJ2-5 | . | . | TRBV5-1
CASSLGVRQGEKLFF | TGTGCCAGCAGCTTAGGGGTCCGACAGGGTGAAAAACTGTTTTTT | TRBJ1-4 | TRBD1 | . | TRBV11-2
CASNLNTGNSPLHF | TGTGCCAGCAACCTTAATACAGGGAATTCACCCCTCCACTTT | TRBJ1-6 | . | . | TRBV3-1/TRBV3-2
CASSHASGAPPYEQYF | TGTGCCAGCAGCCACGCGTCTGGAGCGCCTCCCTACGAGCAGTACTTC | TRBJ2-7 | . | . | TRBV3-1/TRBV3-2
CASTLPQGAFYGYTF | TGTGCCAGCACTTTACCACAGGGGGCGTTTTATGGCTACACCTTC | TRBJ1-2 | TRBD1 | once | TRBV28
CASSFGAVGEAFF | TGTGCCAGCAGTTTTGGGGCGGTTGGGGAAGCTTTCTTT | TRBJ1-1 | . | . | TRBV6-5
CASSPGTGNLYEQYF | TGTGCCAGCAGCCCCGGGACAGGTAACCTCTACGAGCAGTACTTC | TRBJ2-7 | TRBD1 | . | TRBV5-5
CASSLGGSTNEKLFF | TGTGCCAGCAGCCTGGGGGGGTCAACTAATGAAAAACTGTTTTTT | TRBJ1-4 | . | . | TRBV28